This T cell receptor (beta chain) was recovered during a study of blood T cells in healthy people across ages. Overall study results and limits: TCR beta diversity tracked closely with naive T cell percentage. Naive CD4+ cells and diversity were both higher in long-lived donors than in aged donors.

Germline assignment: CDR1 LNHNV and CDR2 YYDKDF (reference sequence). This CDR3 has 17 residues. J lost 7 bases, V lost 4 bases, and 12 bases had no gene match. Using a J-beta primer mix together with a sample-barcoded 5' primer, a second PCR was run for roughly 7 to 11 cycles. TCRdb recomputed calls from the 5' RACE reads with MiXCR, one row per CDR3 protein. The sample lists roughly 1,700,000 distinct CDR3 sequences; roughly 27% were seen once. Every donor gave roughly 9.2 milliliters of peripheral blood. Total RNA was isolated from each sample in quantities of at least 6 micrograms. Comments on this clonotype: Its target is unknown.

This rearrangement joins TRBV15 to TRBJ2-1; 11 positions match TRBD2. Sequenced sample: blood. The receptor's source is a woman aged 25 to 45 in good health. CDR3 bases: TGTGCCACCAGCATCACTTCTAGCGGGAGGTACAGGAATGAGCAGTTCTTC. It yields the protein CATSITSSGRYRNEQFF.